The 3 T cell receptor beta chains listed next were all sequenced from one sample in a study of read filtering for tumor transcriptome and immune sequencing. This library used roughly 400 ng RNA and molecular barcoded adaptors spanning alpha/delta and beta/gamma chains. Each CDR3 protein is one row after TCRdb ran MiXCR on the reads. The sample holds 75,000 to 95,000 distinct CDR3 sequences, around a fifth seen once. The sequencing input was a population of CD138-negative cells sorted from bone marrow. The source is a donor aged 40 or older with multiple myeloma.

The CDR3 DNA follows: TGCGCCAGCAGCTTGGGGATGGCCTACGAGCAGTACTTC. Protein sequence: CASSLGMAYEQYF. The chain has TRBV5-1 and TRBJ2-7; D is undetermined. The CDR3 totals 13 residues. Germline V gives CDR1 SGHRS, CDR2 YFSETQ. Trimming removed 0 bases from V and 2 bases from J, with 6 bases in between.

This clonotype came up a few times. This rearrangement joins TRBV5-6 to TRBJ1-1; maybe TRBD1 (5 bases). V lost 1 base and J 3 bases, leaving 10 bases between the germline ends. Germline V gives CDR1 SGHDT, CDR2 YYEEEE. The CDR3 extends over 14 amino acids. In nucleotides, the CDR3 is TGTGCCAGCAGCTTGAACAGGAGGGACACTGAAGCTTTCTTT. Amino acid sequence: CASSLNRRDTEAFF.

The chain recombines TRBV4-2 with TRBJ2-3, with 12 bases lining up with TRBD2. Germline V gene data show CDR1 as LGHNA and CDR2 as YNFKEQ. Trimming removed 2 bases from V and 2 bases from J; junction bases left unmatched: 2. CDR3 length: 16 amino acids. CDR3 nucleotide sequence: TGTGCCAGCAGCCAATGGACTAGCGGGGACACAGATACGCAGTATTTT. As protein: CASSQWTSGDTDTQYF.